This T cell receptor (beta chain) stems from a study of CD8+ T cells in alopecia areata. Study overall: Dosing spanned 6 to 18 months on tofacitinib, then 6 months off drug.

cDNA reverse transcribed from extracted RNA served as the sequencing template. Assay used: immunoSEQ multiplex PCR; TCRdb lists only in-frame clones, some missing. The sample lists 150,000 to 250,000 clones, around 56% occurring once. Stated treatment: oral pan-JAK inhibitor, 5-10 mg twice daily. Germline CDR1 and CDR2: SQVTM and ANQGSEA. V dropped 3 bases and J dropped 3; count of bases not matched to a gene: 13. The CDR3 has 17 residues. The receptor comes from a human donor with alopecia areata. Here the sequenced sample was CD4+ T cells sorted from blood, taken at week 4, from a patient treated with tofacitinib. This chain connects TRBV29-1 to TRBJ2-3; 9 bases agree with TRBD2. The CDR3 sequence is CSVDPGAGGLMTDTQYF. In DNA form, the CDR3 reads TGCAGCGTTGACCCCGGGGCGGGGGGGCTGATGACAGATACGCAGTATTTT.